This T cell receptor (beta chain) derives from a study of graft-versus-host responses after intestinal transplantation. Measured with immunoSEQ multiplex PCR; TCRdb has only the in-frame clones, and not every one. The table lists over 85,000 clones, 85% to 95% of them singletons. CDR1 LNHDA and CDR2 SQIVND come from the germline V gene (reference sequence). V lost 2 bases to trimming and J lost 2 bases; unmatched junction nucleotides: 9. The CDR3 is made up of 19 amino acids. Comments on this clone: What it recognizes is unknown.

The V gene is TRBV19, the J gene TRBJ2-5; 15 nucleotides agree with TRBD2. The sequencing used unstimulated CD4+ T cells sorted from spleen or lymph node cells, collected before transplant. The clonotype comes from a human donor who was the organ donor for an intestinal transplant. CDR3 DNA sequence: TGTGCCAGTAGTATAAAAGGGACTAGCGGGGGGACCTTTCAAGAGACCCAGTACTTC. Translating it yields CASSIKGTSGGTFQETQYF.